The entry below describes one T cell receptor (beta chain). Its matching antigen is unknown. This sample stems from a study of shared clonotypes between healthy human individuals. General study points: Apart from blood, nothing was sampled; tissue repertoires likely differ. An expected dependence of interdonor clonotype sharing on sequencing depth was noted.

Looked up from germline, CDR1 is SGHAT and CDR2 is FQNNGV. With 1 base removed from V and 4 bases from J, the gap between germline ends came to 5 bases. The CDR3 sequence is 12 residues long. Each sorted subset replicate got 200 ng genomic DNA, roughly 27,000 genomes. The assay was immunoSEQ multiplex PCR, and TCRdb's table has in-frame clones only and misses some. The sample contains 300,000 or so clones, roughly 70% of which appear only once. Sequencing input: memory CD4+ T cells sorted from blood. Specified subset: CD45RA-negative fraction. This TCR was recovered from a man aged 25 to 40 in good health. The rearrangement joins TRBV11-2 to TRBJ2-7; D not certain. The CDR3 DNA sequence: TGTGCCAGCAGCTTAGTTCTGTACGAGCAGTACTTC. Its translation: CASSLVLYEQYF.